These T cell receptor beta chains were read from a single sample in a study of blood T cell repertoires in COVID-19. The protocol was immunoSEQ multiplex PCR, while the TCRdb copy is restricted to in-frame clones and leaves out a portion. The sample comprises more than 250,000 clones, approximately 88% of which are singletons, and 1.5% to 2% rests with the top ten. Input material: peripheral blood. The receptors originated from a woman between 25 and 40 years old with COVID-19, enrolled during active disease. Each CDR3 is given with its conserved first and last residue. The D gene is left open where the match is weak. Only part of the rows carry a size: once, few, many, or a class if the clone is expanded.

clone_size,v_call,cdr3_length,d_call,j_call,cdr3_aa,cdr3_nt
once,TRBV6-5,14,NA,TRBJ1-5,CASSWGGSNQPQHF,TGTGCCAGCAGTTGGGGGGGGTCCAATCAGCCCCAGCATTTT
NA,TRBV5-4,14,NA,TRBJ2-3,CASTPGLGTDTQYF,TGTGCCAGCACACCGGGACTGGGCACAGATACGCAGTATTTT
NA,TRBV3-1/TRBV3-2,15,NA,TRBJ2-5,CASSQETDGWETQYF,TGTGCCAGCAGCCAAGAGACAGACGGCTGGGAGACCCAGTACTTC
NA,TRBV6-2/TRBV6-3,16,NA,TRBJ1-5,CASSYGTPYSNQPQHF,TGTGCCAGCAGTTACGGGACTCCTTATAGCAATCAGCCCCAGCATTTT
NA,TRBV3-1/TRBV3-2,13,NA,TRBJ1-1,CASSHGQATEAFF,TGTGCCAGCAGCCATGGCCAGGCCACTGAAGCTTTCTTT
NA,TRBV9,12,TRBD1,TRBJ2-2,CAAGTGTGELFF,TGTGCGGCCGGGACAGGGACCGGGGAGCTGTTTTTT
NA,TRBV11-2,15,TRBD2,TRBJ2-7,CASSYSGGALYEQYF,TGTGCCAGCAGCTATAGCGGGGGGGCCCTCTACGAGCAGTACTTC
NA,TRBV28,13,NA,TRBJ1-2,CASSPTDGKGYTF,TGTGCCAGCAGTCCCACAGATGGAAAAGGCTACACCTTC
NA,TRBV6-5,13,NA,TRBJ1-3,CASSTGSGNTIYF,TGTGCCAGCAGTACAGGGTCTGGAAACACCATATATTTT
NA,TRBV6-2/TRBV6-3,18,TRBD2,TRBJ2-2,CASSYQIGGRLPTGELFF,TGTGCCAGCAGTTACCAAATCGGCGGGAGGCTTCCAACCGGGGAGCTGTTTTTT
NA,TRBV24-1,13,NA,TRBJ2-3,CATGAQGKDTQYF,TGTGCCACCGGGGCGCAGGGGAAAGATACGCAGTATTTT
NA,TRBV7-6,12,NA,TRBJ2-1,CASSLARHEQFF,TGTGCCAGCAGCTTAGCGAGGCATGAGCAGTTCTTC
NA,TRBV6-5,13,NA,TRBJ1-2,CASSPGEFSRYTF,TGTGCCAGCAGTCCGGGGGAGTTCAGTCGCTACACCTTC
NA,TRBV10-2,11,NA,TRBJ1-6,CASSSGSPLHF,TGCGCCAGTAGTAGCGGATCACCCCTCCACTTT
NA,TRBV5-1,17,NA,TRBJ2-2,CASSLEGRLVGTGELFF,TGCGCCAGCAGCTTGGAGGGGAGACTAGTGGGCACCGGGGAGCTGTTTTTT
NA,TRBV9,14,NA,TRBJ1-6,CASSVEAQASPLHF,TGTGCCAGCAGCGTAGAAGCACAGGCTTCACCCCTCCACTTT
NA,TRBV10-3,15,NA,TRBJ1-5,CAISESNRVHQPQHF,TGTGCCATCAGTGAGTCGAACAGGGTCCATCAGCCCCAGCATTTT
NA,TRBV7-9,15,TRBD2,TRBJ2-1,CASSSTSLGSNEQFF,TGTGCCAGCAGCTCGACTAGCTTGGGGAGCAATGAGCAGTTCTTC
NA,TRBV3-1/TRBV3-2,13,NA,TRBJ2-1,CASSPAEAFRQFF,TGTGCCAGCAGCCCAGCCGAGGCCTTCCGGCAGTTCTTC
once,TRBV27,14,TRBD1,TRBJ1-5,CASSFTTGVQPQHF,TGTGCCAGCAGTTTCACGACAGGGGTTCAGCCCCAGCATTTT
once,TRBV4-1,16,NA,TRBJ2-3,CASSQEGFGAAGAWYF,TGCGCCAGCAGCCAAGAAGGGTTTGGTGCGGCGGGGGCCTGGTATTTT
NA,TRBV16,15,NA,TRBJ2-7,CASSPKLPPGDEQYF,TGTGCCAGCAGCCCCAAACTTCCTCCAGGCGACGAGCAGTACTTC
NA,TRBV7-7,13,TRBD1,TRBJ2-2,CASSDRAPGELFF,TGTGCCAGCAGTGACAGGGCACCCGGGGAGCTGTTTTTT
NA,TRBV19,15,TRBD1,TRBJ2-7,CASSRRTGGSYEQYF,TGTGCCAGTAGTAGAAGGACAGGGGGCTCCTACGAGCAGTACTTC
NA,TRBV7-5,17,NA,TRBJ1-2,CVRSLDAGELANYGYTF,TGTGTCAGAAGCTTAGATGCCGGGGAGTTAGCTAACTATGGCTACACCTTC
NA,TRBV5-1,13,NA,TRBJ1-1,CASSLGGNTEAFF,TGCGCCAGCAGCTTGGGAGGGAACACTGAAGCTTTCTTT
NA,TRBV9,15,NA,TRBJ2-7,CASSPEAGVSYEQYF,TGTGCCAGCAGCCCTGAGGCGGGTGTCTCCTACGAGCAGTACTTC
few,TRBV5-1,13,TRBD1,TRBJ1-1,CASSLGQGAEAFF,TGCGCCAGCAGCCTCGGACAGGGTGCCGAAGCTTTCTTT
NA,TRBV3-1/TRBV3-2,16,TRBD1,TRBJ2-1,CASSLNPGTVNNEQFF,TGTGCCAGCAGCCTCAACCCCGGGACAGTAAACAATGAGCAGTTCTTC
NA,TRBV18,15,TRBD1,TRBJ2-3,CASSPGQGGLDTQYF,TGTGCCAGCTCACCGGGACAGGGAGGCTTGGATACGCAGTATTTT
NA,TRBV2,17,NA,TRBJ1-4,CASIPEGWGLTNEKLFF,TGTGCCAGCATCCCCGAAGGGTGGGGGCTGACTAATGAAAAACTGTTTTTT
NA,TRBV4-2,17,TRBD2,TRBJ2-5,CASSQHRIAGGQETQYF,TGTGCCAGCAGCCAACATCGGATAGCGGGGGGGCAAGAGACCCAGTACTTC
NA,TRBV2,13,TRBD1,TRBJ1-6,CAGQSSYNSPLHF,TGTGCGGGACAGTCCTCTTATAATTCACCCCTCCACTTT
NA,TRBV7-2,13,TRBD2,TRBJ2-1,CASSRTSFTEQFF,TGTGCCAGCAGCAGGACTAGCTTTACTGAGCAGTTCTTC
NA,TRBV6-2/TRBV6-3,14,TRBD1,TRBJ1-2,CASSYTDRGYGYTF,TGTGCCAGCAGTTACACCGACAGGGGATATGGCTACACCTTC
NA,TRBV27,17,TRBD2,TRBJ2-5,CASSLSGIAGTRETQYF,TGTGCCAGCAGTTTATCTGGGATAGCGGGGACCAGGGAGACCCAGTACTTC
NA,TRBV6-2/TRBV6-3,16,TRBD1,TRBJ1-2,CASSFLTGGLVYGYTF,TGTGCCAGCAGTTTCCTTACAGGGGGCCTGGTCTATGGCTACACCTTC
few,TRBV12-3/TRBV12-4,13,NA,TRBJ1-2,CASSLSSGDGYTF,TGTGCCAGCAGTTTATCCAGCGGAGATGGCTACACCTTC
once,TRBV5-1,14,NA,TRBJ2-1,CASSLDPGKNEQFF,TGCGCCAGCAGCTTGGATCCGGGGAAGAATGAGCAGTTCTTC
NA,TRBV9,16,NA,TRBJ2-3,CASSVRGTGLSDTQYF,TGTGCCAGCAGCGTGCGCGGGACCGGACTCTCAGATACGCAGTATTTT